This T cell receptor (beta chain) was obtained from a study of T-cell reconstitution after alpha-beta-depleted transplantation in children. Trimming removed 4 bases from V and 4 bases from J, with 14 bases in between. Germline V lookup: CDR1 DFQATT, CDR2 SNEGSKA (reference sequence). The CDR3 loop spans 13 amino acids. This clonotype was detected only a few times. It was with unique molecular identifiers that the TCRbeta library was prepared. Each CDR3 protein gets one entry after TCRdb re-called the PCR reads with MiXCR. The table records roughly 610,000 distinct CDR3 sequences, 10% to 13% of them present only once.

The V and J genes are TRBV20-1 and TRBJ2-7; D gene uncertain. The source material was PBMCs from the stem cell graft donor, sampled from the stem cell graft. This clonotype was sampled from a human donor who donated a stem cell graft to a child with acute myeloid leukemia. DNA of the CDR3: TGCAGTGCTACCTTCTCTTCAAGTTACGAGCAGTACTTC. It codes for CSATFSSSYEQYF.